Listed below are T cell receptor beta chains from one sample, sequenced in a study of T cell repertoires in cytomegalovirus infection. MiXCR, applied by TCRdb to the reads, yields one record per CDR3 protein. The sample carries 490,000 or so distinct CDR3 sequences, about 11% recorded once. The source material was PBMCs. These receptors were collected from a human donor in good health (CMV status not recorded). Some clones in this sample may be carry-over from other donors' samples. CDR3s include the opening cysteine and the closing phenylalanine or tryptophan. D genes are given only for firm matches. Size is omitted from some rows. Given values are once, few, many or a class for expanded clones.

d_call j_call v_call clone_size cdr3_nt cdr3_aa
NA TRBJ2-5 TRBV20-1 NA TGCAGTGCTCTGCGAAGGGGGGGGTTCCCCCCCCAGTACTTC CSALRRGGFPPQYF
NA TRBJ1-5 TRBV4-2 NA TGTGCCAGCAGCCAAGAGGGAGGGAATCGGGGCAATCAGCCCCAGCATTTT CASSQEGGNRGNQPQHF
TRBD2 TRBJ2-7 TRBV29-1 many TGCAGCGCCAGAGTTTATACCACTAGCGGGAGGGGCCGGTACTCCTACGAGCAGTACTTC CSARVYTTSGRGRYSYEQYF
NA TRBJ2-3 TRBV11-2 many TGTGCCAGCAGCTTAGATCCGGGGCGCACAGATACGCAGTATTTT CASSLDPGRTDTQYF
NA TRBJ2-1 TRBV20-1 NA TGCAGTGCTAGAGATATGGCTTCCGACAATGAGCAGTTCTTC CSARDMASDNEQFF
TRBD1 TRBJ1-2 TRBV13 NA TGTGCCAGCAGCAAGGGACAGATTTCTTATGGCTACACCTTC CASSKGQISYGYTF
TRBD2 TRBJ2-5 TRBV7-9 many TGTGCCAGCAGCAGGCTAGCGGGACAAGAGACCCAGTACTTC CASSRLAGQETQYF
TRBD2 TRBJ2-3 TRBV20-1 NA TGCAGTGCAGGAGGAGGAAGCGGGAGGGTGAATACGCAGTATTTT CSAGGGSGRVNTQYF
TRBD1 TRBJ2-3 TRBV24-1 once TGTGCCACCAGTGAAGCCGGGACAGGGGCAGCAGATACGCAGTATTTT CATSEAGTGAADTQYF
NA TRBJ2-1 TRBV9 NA TGTGCCAGCAGCGTAGAAGGGGGGCGAGCAGGTGAGCAGTTCTTC CASSVEGGRAGEQFF
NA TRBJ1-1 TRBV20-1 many TGCAGTGCTAGAATGGGGAGCACTGAAGCTTTCTTT CSARMGSTEAFF
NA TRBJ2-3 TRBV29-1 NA TGCAGTGCAAAAAGGGTGGGCCCAGATACGCAGTATTTT CSAKRVGPDTQYF
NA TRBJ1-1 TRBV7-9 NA TGTGCCAGCAGCTTAGTTGCAGACACTGAAGCTTTCTTT CASSLVADTEAFF
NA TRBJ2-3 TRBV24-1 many TGTGCCACCAGTTCCTGGACGGACTCCGGGGATACGCAGTATTTT CATSSWTDSGDTQYF
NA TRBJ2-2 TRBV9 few TGTGCCAGCAGCGTAGAACAGGCGAACACCGGGGAGCTGTTTTTT CASSVEQANTGELFF
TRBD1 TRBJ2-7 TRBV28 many TGTGCCAGCAGTGGACCCGGACAGGGCCTCTACGAGCAGTACTTC CASSGPGQGLYEQYF
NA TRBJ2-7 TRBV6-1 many TGTGCCAGCAGAACGGACAGTCTCTCCTACGAGCAGTACTTC CASRTDSLSYEQYF
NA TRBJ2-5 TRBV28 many TGTGCCAGCAGTTTATCGGGCAGGGTAGAGACCCAGTACTTC CASSLSGRVETQYF
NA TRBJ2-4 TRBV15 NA TGTGCCACCAACAGAGCGGGCAGTTTCAAAAACATTCAGTACTTC CATNRAGSFKNIQYF
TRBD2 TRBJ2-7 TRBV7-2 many TGTGCCAGCAGCTTGACTAGCGGGAGTACCGAGCAGTACTTC CASSLTSGSTEQYF